These 9 T cell receptor beta chains originate from one sample sequenced in a study of blood T cell repertoires in COVID-19. Data came from immunoSEQ multiplex PCR; TCRdb stores just in-frame clones and leaves some out. The sample has approximately 100,000 clones; around 92% are singletons. The sequenced sample was peripheral blood. The receptors stem from a man aged 50-60 years with active COVID-19.

The J gene is TRBJ2-3, the V gene TRBV18; no clear D. CDR1 is KGHSH and CDR2 is LQKENI in the germline V gene. V was shortened by 1 base and J by 4 bases, with 6 bases between the two germline ends. This CDR3 is 13 amino acids long. Here the CDR3 DNA reads TGTGCCAGCTCACCACTTTTCGCAGATACGCAGTATTTT. Translated: CASSPLFADTQYF.

This chain links TRBV19 with TRBJ1-5; D gene uncertain. CDR3 length: 12 amino acids. Germline V lookup: CDR1 LNHDA, CDR2 SQIVND (reference sequence). V was clipped by 3 bases and J by 4 bases, with 4 bases between them. The CDR3: CASSISNQPQHF. CDR3 DNA: TGTGCCAGTAGTATTTCGAATCAGCCCCAGCATTTT.

V and J are TRBV28 and TRBJ2-7; 7 bases fit TRBD2. The CDR3 sequence is 15 residues long. CDR1 is MDHEN and CDR2 is SYDVKM in the germline V gene. The ends lost 10 bases at V and 5 bases at J; junction bases unmatched: 17. CDR3 loop: CATSYGGVAQDEQYF. In DNA form, the CDR3 reads TGTGCCACCTCATATGGGGGGGTGGCCCAAGACGAGCAGTACTTC. Full variable domain (remainder filled in from reference TRBV28 and TRBJ2-7): DVKVTQSSRYLVKRTGEKVFLECVQDMDHENMFWYRQDPGLGLRLIYFSYDVKMKEKGDIPEGYSVSREKKERFSLILESASTNQTSMYLCATSYGGVAQDEQYFGPGTRLTVT.

The V call is TRBV4-1, the J call TRBJ1-4; D call uncertain. The V gene's germline CDR1 is MGHRA and CDR2 YSYEKL. The CDR3 totals 16 residues. The V gene lost 0 bases and the J gene lost 0 bases, with 8 bases spanning the gap. The CDR3 coding sequence is TGCGCCAGCAGCCAAGAGGCAAGTGCAACTAATGAAAAACTGTTTTTT. It translates to CASSQEASATNEKLFF.

V and J are TRBV7-9 and TRBJ2-6, with unresolved D. From germline, CDR1 is SEHNR and CDR2 FQNEAQ (reference sequence). The CDR3 length is 16 residues. Deletions cut 0 bases from V and 0 bases from J, with 6 bases between. The CDR3 protein is CASSLALSSGANVLTF. The CDR3 region has the DNA TGTGCCAGCAGCTTAGCGCTAAGCTCTGGGGCCAACGTCCTGACTTTC.

CDR3 nucleotides: TGTGCCAGCCGCGCCACAGGCTTTAACTATGGCTACACCTTC. Protein sequence: CASRATGFNYGYTF. This chain joins TRBV6-5 and TRBJ1-2, with a possible D match to TRBD1 (5 bases). V shed 8 bases and J shed 1 base, with 14 bases lying between them. Per the germline V gene, CDR1 is MNHEY and CDR2 is SVGAGI. The CDR3 has 14 amino acids.

The V and J genes are TRBV25-1 and TRBJ2-2; no clear D. Germline V gene data show CDR1 as MGHDK and CDR2 as SYGVNS. This CDR3 has 13 residues. With 3 bases removed from V and 2 bases from J, the gap between germline ends came to 4 bases. The CDR3 DNA follows: TGTGCCAGCAGTGACCTAAACACCGGGGAGCTGTTTTTT. The encoded protein is CASSDLNTGELFF. The full variable domain, its missing parts supplied by reference TRBV25-1 and TRBJ2-2, is EADIYQTPRYLVIGTGKKITLECSQTMGHDKMYWYQQDPGMELHLIHYSYGVNSTEKGDLSSESTVSRIRTEHFPLTLESARPSHTSQYLCASSDLNTGELFFGEGSRLTVL.

This clone occurred once. The chain combines TRBV7-2 with TRBJ2-4; D might be TRBD1 (5 bases). Germline V CDR1 and CDR2: SGHTA, FQGNSA. The CDR3 extends over 15 amino acids. The ends were cut back, 4 bases at V and 10 bases at J, with 20 bases in the middle. CDR3 in DNA: TGTGCCAGCAGCTCAGGGATAAACACAATCGGGATTCAGTACTTC. It is translated as CASSSGINTIGIQYF. Full variable domain (rest looked up from reference TRBV7-2 and TRBJ2-4): GAGVSQSPSNKVTEKGKDVELRCDPISGHTALYWYRQSLGQGLEFLIYFQGNSAPDKSGLPSDRFSAERTGGSVSTLTIQRTQQEDSAVYLCASSSGINTIGIQYFGAGTRLSVL.

Only one count was recorded for this clone. The CDR3 nucleotides read TGTGCCAGCATCGGGAATCAGGGGAGGAACACTGAAGCTTTCTTT. Residues: CASIGNQGRNTEAFF. This chain connects TRBV6-4 to TRBJ1-1; weak D call: TRBD1 (6 bases). Germline V gene sequence: CDR1 MRHNA, CDR2 SNTAGT. This CDR3 contains 15 residues. V gave up 7 bases and J gave up 1 base, with 16 bases separating them.